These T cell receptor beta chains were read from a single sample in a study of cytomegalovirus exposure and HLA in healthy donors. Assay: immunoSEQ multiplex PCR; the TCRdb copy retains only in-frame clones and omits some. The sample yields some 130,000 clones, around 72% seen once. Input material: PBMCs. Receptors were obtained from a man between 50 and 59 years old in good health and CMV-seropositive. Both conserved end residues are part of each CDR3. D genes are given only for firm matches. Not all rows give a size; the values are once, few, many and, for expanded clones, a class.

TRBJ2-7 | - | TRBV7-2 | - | CASSWDRTRSYEQYF | TGTGCCAGCAGCTGGGATCGGACTCGATCCTACGAGCAGTACTTC
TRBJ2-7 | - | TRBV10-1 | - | CASSESRGSYEQYF | TGCGCCAGCAGTGAATCCCGGGGCTCCTACGAGCAGTACTTC
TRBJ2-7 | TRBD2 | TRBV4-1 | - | CASSPWGTSGAYEQYF | TGCGCCAGCAGCCCCTGGGGAACTAGCGGCGCCTACGAGCAGTACTTC
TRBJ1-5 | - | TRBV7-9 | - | CASSLERAGNQPQHF | TGTGCCAGCAGCTTAGAGCGGGCGGGGAATCAGCCCCAGCATTTT
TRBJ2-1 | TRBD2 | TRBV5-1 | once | CASSWGGVNEQFF | TGCGCCAGCAGCTGGGGGGGGGTTAATGAGCAGTTCTTC
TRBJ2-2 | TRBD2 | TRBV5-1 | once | CASRSTSGRNGPGELFF | TGCGCCAGCAGATCGACTAGCGGCCGGAATGGACCCGGGGAGCTGTTTTTT
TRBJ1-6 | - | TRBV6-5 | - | CASKQDLNSPLHF | TGTGCCAGCAAACAGGATCTTAATTCACCCCTCCACTTT
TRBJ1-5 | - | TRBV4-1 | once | CASSPQVGASQPQHF | TGCGCCAGCAGCCCCCAGGTAGGGGCAAGTCAGCCCCAGCATTTT
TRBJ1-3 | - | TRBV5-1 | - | CASSSGSGNTIYF | TGCGCCAGCAGTAGTGGCTCTGGAAACACCATATATTTT
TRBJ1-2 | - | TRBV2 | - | CASSALRAGEGYTF | TGTGCCAGCAGTGCCCTGAGGGCAGGGGAAGGCTACACCTTC
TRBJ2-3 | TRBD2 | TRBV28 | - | CASETSGRTDTQYF | TGTGCCAGCGAAACTAGCGGGAGAACAGATACGCAGTATTTT
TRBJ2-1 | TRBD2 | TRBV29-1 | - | CSGGGLGLAGSEQFF | TGCAGCGGCGGGGGTCTGGGACTAGCGGGATCTGAGCAGTTCTTC
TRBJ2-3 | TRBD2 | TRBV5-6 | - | CASSLGLDGDTQYF | TGTGCCAGCAGCCTAGGACTAGATGGAGATACGCAGTATTTT
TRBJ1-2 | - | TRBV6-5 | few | CASSARTQNGYTF | TGTGCCAGCAGTGCTCGGACACAAAATGGCTACACCTTC
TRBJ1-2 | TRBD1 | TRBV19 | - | CASSDAGGIAYGYTF | TGTGCCAGTAGTGACGCAGGGGGCATAGCCTATGGCTACACCTTC
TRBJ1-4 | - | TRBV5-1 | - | CASSRGGGPRRATNEKLFF | TGCGCCAGCAGCCGCGGCGGAGGGCCAAGGCGGGCAACTAATGAAAAACTGTTTTTT
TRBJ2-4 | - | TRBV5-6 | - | CASGKTGANIQYF | TGTGCCAGCGGGAAGACAGGTGCCAACATTCAGTACTTC
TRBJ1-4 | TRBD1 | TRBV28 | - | CASSVRDRGEKLFF | TGTGCCAGCAGTGTCCGGGACAGGGGTGAAAAACTGTTTTTT
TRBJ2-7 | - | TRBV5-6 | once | CASRLAGYEQYF | TGTGCCAGCAGACTAGCCGGTTACGAGCAGTACTTC
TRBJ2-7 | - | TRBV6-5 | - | CASSYRQRSYEQYF | TGTGCCAGCAGTTACAGGCAGAGGAGCTACGAGCAGTACTTC
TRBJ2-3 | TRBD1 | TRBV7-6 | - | CASSLAEGQEVGYTQYF | TGTGCCAGCAGCTTAGCAGAGGGACAGGAGGTCGGGTATACGCAGTATTTT
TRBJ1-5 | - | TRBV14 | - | CASSQQGQGQPQHF | TGTGCCAGCAGCCAGCAGGGTCAAGGGCAGCCCCAGCATTTT
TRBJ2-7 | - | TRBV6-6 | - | CASSLLGVGEQYF | TGTGCCAGCAGTTTACTCGGGGTCGGGGAGCAGTACTTC
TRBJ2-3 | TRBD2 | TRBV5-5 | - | CASSLMALAGRTDTQYF | TGTGCCAGCAGCTTGATGGCCTTAGCGGGGCGCACAGATACGCAGTATTTT
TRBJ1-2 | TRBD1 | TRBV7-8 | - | CASSPRQGAKWDYGYTF | TGTGCCAGCAGCCCAAGACAGGGGGCAAAGTGGGACTATGGCTACACCTTC
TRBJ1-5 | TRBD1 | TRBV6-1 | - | CASRRTQGRNQPQHF | TGTGCCAGCAGACGAACACAGGGGCGCAATCAGCCCCAGCATTTT
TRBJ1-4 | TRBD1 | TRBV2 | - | CASSSDRAGNEKLFF | TGTGCCAGCAGTTCGGACAGGGCTGGTAATGAAAAACTGTTTTTT
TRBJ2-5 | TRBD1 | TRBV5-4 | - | CASSLVMGTGDFETQYF | TGTGCCAGCAGCTTGGTAATGGGGACAGGGGATTTCGAGACCCAGTACTTC
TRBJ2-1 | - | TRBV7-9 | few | CASSLRQGLEQFF | TGTGCCAGCAGTTTGAGACAGGGACTTGAGCAGTTCTTC
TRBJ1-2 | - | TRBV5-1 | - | CASSFEVGPQGYTF | TGCGCCAGCAGCTTTGAGGTGGGGCCACAGGGCTACACCTTC
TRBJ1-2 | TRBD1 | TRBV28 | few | CASSLWGQGGYGYTF | TGTGCCAGCAGTTTATGGGGTCAGGGGGGCTATGGCTACACCTTC
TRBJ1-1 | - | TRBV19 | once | CASKGAGAEAFF | TGTGCCTCCAAAGGGGCAGGGGCTGAAGCTTTCTTT
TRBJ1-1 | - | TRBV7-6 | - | CASSLDKNTEAFF | TGTGCCAGCAGCTTAGACAAAAACACTGAAGCTTTCTTT
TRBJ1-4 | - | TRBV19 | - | CASSIEGLPAEKLFF | TGTGCCAGTAGTATTGAGGGCCTTCCAGCGGAAAAACTGTTTTTT